The 21 T cell receptor beta chains below were found in one sample sequenced in a study of Graves' ophthalmopathy and Graves' hyperthyroidism. The authors amplified TCR beta CDR3 regions, and they did so from RNA transcripts for repertoire sequencing. The library came from an HTBI-primed first-round RT-PCR and a second-round multiplex PCR. MiXCR, applied by TCRdb to the multiplex PCR reads, yields one record per CDR3 protein. The sample yields hundreds of thousands of distinct CDR3 sequences, roughly 41% seen once. Sequencing was carried out using peripheral blood. The receptors were gathered from an adult man with Graves' ophthalmopathy.

The genes are TRBV7-2 and TRBJ1-2, with no clear D. The ends were cut back, 5 bases at V and 0 bases at J, with 25 bases in the middle. The germline CDR1 and CDR2 sequences are SGHTA and FQGNSA. The CDR3 loop spans 19 amino acids. CDR3 sequence: CASSLKRLAGTKTNYGYTF. As DNA, the CDR3 is TGTGCCAGCAGCCTAAAAAGGTTGGCAGGAACCAAAACTAACTATGGCTACACCTTC.

This clonotype was detected many times. The chain combines TRBV12-3 or TRBV12-4 with TRBJ1-3; D gene uncertain. The CDR3 has 15 residues. Deletions cut 7 bases from V and 2 bases from J, with 15 bases between. This CDR3 is CASTQVTDTGNTIYF. CDR3 nucleotide sequence: TGTGCCAGCACTCAAGTAACAGACACTGGAAACACCATATATTTT.

About this clonotype itself: The conserved final phenylalanine or tryptophan is absent from the CDR3, which likely points to a read error. The V gene is TRBV7-3, the J gene TRBJ2-6; D may correspond to TRBD1 or TRBD2 (5 bases each). The length of the CDR3 is 14 residues. The germline CDR1 and CDR2 sequences are SGHTA and FQGTGA. Here the CDR3 reads CASKRGIGANVLTL. The CDR3 DNA reads as TGTGCCAGCAAGAGGGGAATTGGGGCCAATGTCCTGACTTTA.

V and J are TRBV7-9 and TRBJ1-1; TRBD1 is a possible D gene (6 bases). Germline V lookup: CDR1 SEHNR, CDR2 FQNEAQ (reference sequence). V lost 0 bases and J 6 bases, leaving 17 bases between the germline ends. This CDR3 has 16 residues. CDR3 region: CASSLAPDRWGAEAFF. CDR3 nucleotides: TGTGCCAGCAGCTTAGCGCCTGACAGGTGGGGAGCTGAAGCTTTCTTT.

The chain links TRBV7-9 to TRBJ2-2; the match to TRBD2 covers 8 bases. CDR1 is SEHNR, CDR2 FQNEAQ, per germline (reference sequence). The CDR3 contains 19 residues. V lost 5 bases, J lost 0 bases, and 14 bases stayed unmatched. This CDR3 is CASSPPRGLVISNTGELFF. The CDR3 DNA reads TGTGCCAGCAGCCCCCCTCGGGGACTAGTGATTTCGAACACCGGGGAGCTGTTTTTT.

This clonotype was observed a handful of times. The chain has TRBV30 and TRBJ1-2; D is undetermined. CDR3 length equals 12 residues. Trimming removed 5 bases at V and 0 bases at J, with 7 bases between. Per germline, CDR1 GTSNPN and CDR2 SVGIG (reference sequence). The CDR3 nucleotides read TGTGCCTGGGCTGGAGCTAACTATGGCTACACCTTC. Its protein product is CAWAGANYGYTF.

The rearrangement uses TRBV20-1 and TRBJ1-3; D is unresolved. Trimming took off 2 bases at V and 0 bases at J, with 14 bases between the two ends. The CDR3 is made up of 16 amino acids. Germline lookup yields CDR1 DFQATT and CDR2 SNEGSKA (reference sequence). The CDR3 nucleotides are TGCAGTGCTAGACCCCTCGGGATCAGCTCTGGAAACACCATATATTTT. It yields the protein CSARPLGISSGNTIYF.

In its sample, this clonotype was seen many times. The chain has TRBV20-1 and TRBJ1-6; 7 bases are shared with TRBD1. The V and J ends lost 0 bases and 6 bases, in that order; junction bases with no gene match: 5. CDR1 and CDR2 (germline): DFQATT, SNEGSKA (reference sequence). CDR3 size: 15 residues. As DNA, the CDR3 is TGCAGTGCTAGAGATCGCACAGGGGTTAATTCACCCCTCCACTTT. This translates into CSARDRTGVNSPLHF.

In its sample, this clonotype was seen many times. This chain uses TRBV7-9 with TRBJ2-2; 8 bases are shared with TRBD1. V was pared by 4 bases and J by 5 bases, with 9 bases of the junction left unmatched. CDR3 length: 16 amino acids. The germline V gene encodes CDR1 SEHNR and CDR2 FQNEAQ (reference sequence). CDR3 loop: CASSSNDRGNTGELFF. The CDR3 nucleotides are TGTGCCAGCAGCTCGAACGACAGGGGAAATACCGGGGAGCTGTTTTTT.

In its sample, this clonotype was seen many times. The CDR3 sequence is CASSFRMGEGGHTGELFF. As DNA, the CDR3 is TGTGCCAGCAGCTTTAGGATGGGAGAAGGTGGGCACACCGGGGAGCTGTTTTTT. The rearrangement links TRBV7-9 to TRBJ2-2; perhaps TRBD2 as D (5 bases). The CDR3 has 18 amino acids. Trimming shortened V by 3 bases and J by 3 bases, and 20 bases separated the two germline ends. The V gene's germline CDR1 is SEHNR and CDR2 FQNEAQ (reference sequence).

The V and J genes are TRBV10-3 and TRBJ1-2; 7 bases agree with TRBD1. This CDR3 spans 14 amino acids. Trimming cost V 10 bases and J 4 bases; bases outside gene matches: 12. The germline V gene has CDR1 ENHRY and CDR2 SYGVKD. CDR3 nucleotide sequence: TGTGCCACCCAAACCGGACAGGCTGTCTATGGCTACACCTTC. It translates to CATQTGQAVYGYTF.

The rearrangement joins TRBV29-1 to TRBJ1-5, with D tentatively TRBD1 (5 bases). CDR1 SQVTM and CDR2 ANQGSEA come from the germline V gene. This CDR3 region has 14 residues. V was pared by 8 bases and J by 4 bases, with 18 bases between. DNA of the CDR3: TGCAGCCAAGGACACGGGACGGGAAATCAGCCCCAGCATTTT. The encoded protein is CSQGHGTGNQPQHF.

This clonotype was detected many times. DNA of the CDR3: TGTGCCAGCAGTGCCAACACCGGGAGTACTGAAGCTTTCTTT. It yields the protein CASSANTGSTEAFF. This chain connects TRBV12-3 or TRBV12-4 to TRBJ1-1; the D is unclear. The V end lost 5 bases, the J end lost 5 bases, and 15 bases lay between the germline ends. The CDR3 is 14 residues long.

This clonotype showed up many times. J is TRBJ1-2 and V is TRBV2; TRBD1 is a possible D gene (6 bases). Germline loops: CDR1 SNHLY, CDR2 FYNNEI. Trimming shortened V by 4 bases and J by 3 bases, and 15 bases separated the two germline ends. The CDR3 contains 15 residues. Here the CDR3 reads CASSGTERGDYGYTF. The DNA of the CDR3 is TGTGCCAGCAGTGGGACAGAGAGGGGCGACTATGGCTACACCTTC.

On this clonotype: One junction end disagrees with the germline gene, perhaps due to a read error. The V call is TRBV25-1, the J call TRBJ2-2; the D call may be TRBD1 or TRBD2 (5 bases each). This CDR3 has 16 amino acids. Germline-derived CDR1 and CDR2 are MGHDK and SYGVNS. CDR3 residues: CASSEGTVRNTRELFF. The CDR3 nucleotides are TGTGCCAGCAGTGAAGGGACCGTCCGGAACACCAGGGAGCTGTTTTTT.

The rearrangement uses TRBV25-1 and TRBJ1-1; no clear D gene. The V end lost 8 bases, the J end lost 2 bases, and 12 bases lay between the germline ends. Germline V CDR1 and CDR2: MGHDK, SYGVNS. CDR3 length: 13 amino acids. The CDR3 reads CASRKEANTEAFF. CDR3 sequence (DNA): TGTGCCAGCCGCAAAGAAGCCAACACTGAAGCTTTCTTT. Full variable domain (remainder filled in from reference TRBV25-1 and TRBJ1-1): EADIYQTPRYLVIGTGKKITLECSQTMGHDKMYWYQQDPGMELHLIHYSYGVNSTEKGDLSSESTVSRIRTEHFPLTLESARPSHTSQYLCASRKEANTEAFFGQGTRLTVV.

This clonotype has ten or more counts. The J gene is TRBJ1-5, the V gene TRBV19; a weak D match, TRBD1 (5 bases). The CDR3 is 16 residues long. Looked up from germline, CDR1 is LNHDA and CDR2 is SQIVND (reference sequence). V was pared by 3 bases and J by 0 bases, with 12 bases between. DNA of the CDR3: TGTGCCAGTAGTATGACAGATGCTTATAGCAATCAGCCCCAGCATTTT. This codes for CASSMTDAYSNQPQHF. Complete variable domain (other parts from reference TRBV19 and TRBJ1-5): DGGITQSPKYLFRKEGQNVTLSCEQNLNHDAMYWYRQDPGQGLRLIYYSQIVNDFQKGDIAEGYSVSREKKESFPLTVTSAQKNPTAFYLCASSMTDAYSNQPQHFGDGTRLSIL.

The V and J genes are TRBV7-2 and TRBJ2-5; D not certain. Germline V gene sequence: CDR1 SGHTA, CDR2 FQGNSA. Trimming took 5 bases from V and 5 from J, leaving 15 bases between them. The CDR3 covers 14 residues. CDR3 in DNA: TGTGCCAGCAGCCCCCCTACACGCAGGGAGACCCAGTACTTC. The encoded protein is CASSPPTRRETQYF. Full variable domain (outside the CDR3, taken from reference TRBV7-2 and TRBJ2-5): GAGVSQSPSNKVTEKGKDVELRCDPISGHTALYWYRQSLGQGLEFLIYFQGNSAPDKSGLPSDRFSAERTGGSVSTLTIQRTQQEDSAVYLCASSPPTRRETQYFGPGTRLLVL.

The table lists this clonotype with many counts. The J gene is TRBJ1-3, the V gene TRBV7-9; TRBD1 might be the D (6 bases). The CDR3 is 16 residues long. The germline gives CDR1 SEHNR, CDR2 FQNEAQ (reference sequence). The germline V and J ends were trimmed by 3 bases and 0 bases, with 12 bases remaining between them. DNA of the CDR3: TGTGCCAGCAGCTTTCGGACAGAGAGCTCTGGAAACACCATATATTTT. Translating gives CASSFRTESSGNTIYF.

The chain links TRBV29-1 to TRBJ2-5; D possibly matches TRBD1 or TRBD2 (5 bases each). The CDR3 has 14 residues. CDR1 and CDR2 (germline): SQVTM, ANQGSEA. V lost 3 bases and J 0 bases, leaving 11 bases between the germline ends. The CDR3 is CSVDEGLNQETQYF. In DNA, the CDR3 is TGCAGCGTTGACGAGGGGTTGAACCAAGAGACCCAGTACTTC.

This sequence joins TRBV27 and TRBJ1-1; D ambiguous. CDR1 and CDR2 from the germline V gene are MNHEY and SMNVEV (reference sequence). With 1 base removed from V and 4 bases from J, the gap between germline ends came to 10 bases. This CDR3 has 14 residues. The chain's CDR3 is CASSLYGVVTEAFF. CDR3 bases: TGTGCCAGCAGTTTATACGGGGTAGTCACTGAAGCTTTCTTT.